The 28 T cell receptor beta chains given below trace back to one sample, sequenced in a study of T-cell reconstitution after alpha-beta-depleted transplantation in children (dated by TCRdb to 2016 to 2017). The sample's treatment or condition label is to be understood as: allogeneic hematopoietic cell transplantation with graft depleted of TCRalphabeta T cells and CD19 B cells. Library preparation employed PCR. The reads were generated on an Illumina HiSeq 2500. Molecular barcoding was employed in the preparation of TCR libraries, with unique molecular identifiers being used to normalize TCRbeta repertoire quantification. TCRdb took the public reads, trimmed them with fastp at Q25, ran MiXCR for clone calling and kept in-frame beta chains. Each CDR3 protein gets just one entry, which takes the most common genes and DNA from the rows behind it. The sample includes just over 950,000 distinct CDR3 sequences, with 25% to 30% observed a single time. The ten largest clones take up 28% of the sample.

This specimen consisted of PBMCs, mostly from graft donor cells, obtained 360 days after TCRalphabeta/CD19-depleted stem cell transplant. Receptor source: a boy less than two years old who had a stem cell transplant for SCID, so the T cells may come from the graft donor.

A few counts support this clonotype. V and J are TRBV6-1 and TRBJ2-5; D uncertain. The germline V and J ends were trimmed by 5 bases and 2 bases, with 12 bases remaining between them. Germline-derived CDR1 and CDR2 are MNHNS and SASEGT. The CDR3 loop spans 14 amino acids. The CDR3 here is CASSTVGVQETQYF. The CDR3 DNA is TGTGCCAGCAGTACCGTTGGAGTTCAAGAGACCCAGTACTTC.

Only a few counts were recorded for this clonotype. The chain carries TRBV20-1 and TRBJ2-3; the match to TRBD2 covers 12 bases. There are 14 residues in the CDR3. V was clipped by 6 bases and J by 7 bases; unmatched bases: 8. The germline V gene has CDR1 DFQATT and CDR2 SNEGSKA (reference sequence). CDR3 DNA sequence: TGCAGTGCCTTCCCGACTAGCGGGGGTCATACGCAGTATTTT. Its translation: CSAFPTSGGHTQYF.

This clonotype was observed many times. The rearrangement links TRBV24-1 to TRBJ2-2; D gene ambiguous. CDR3 length equals 13 residues. Between the trimmed V and J ends, which lost 4 bases and 7 bases, there was a span of 9 bases. CDR1 and CDR2 (germline): KGHDR, SFDVKD. CDR3 loop: CATSERRNGELFF. CDR3 nucleotide sequence: TGTGCCACCAGTGAACGACGGAACGGGGAGCTGTTTTTT.

This chain joins TRBV2 and TRBJ2-3; D possibly corresponds to TRBD1 (5 bases). Per germline, CDR1 SNHLY and CDR2 FYNNEI. This CDR3 spans 13 amino acids. V was shortened by 6 bases and J by 2 bases, with 9 bases between the two germline ends. The CDR3 nucleotides are TGTGCCAGCAGGACAGAGGACACAGATACGCAGTATTTT. This translates into CASRTEDTDTQYF.

This clonotype was seen more than once but under ten times. The chain is built from TRBV12-3 or TRBV12-4 and TRBJ2-1; TRBD1 agrees at 7 bases. Germline trimming cut 5 bases from V and 8 bases from J; bases unmatched to any gene: 3. The CDR3 is made up of 12 amino acids. CDR3 DNA: TGTGCCAGCAGTGAAGACAGGGATGAGCAGTTCTTC. Amino acids: CASSEDRDEQFF.

This clonotype was seen a handful of times. This chain joins TRBV28 and TRBJ1-2, with 7 nucleotides matching TRBD1. Trimming at V came to 5 bases and at J to 6 bases, leaving 6 bases not matched to a gene. Germline V gene data show CDR1 as MDHEN and CDR2 as SYDVKM. There are 13 residues in the CDR3. The CDR3 protein is CASSHTGEDGYTF. Here the CDR3 DNA reads TGTGCCAGCAGTCATACAGGGGAGGATGGCTACACCTTC.

The rearrangement joins TRBV19 to TRBJ2-7, with D perhaps TRBD1 or TRBD2 (5 bases each). This CDR3 comprises 14 residues. From germline, CDR1 is LNHDA and CDR2 SQIVND (reference sequence). Trimming cost V 6 bases and J 0 bases, with 12 bases left between them. The CDR3 nucleotides are TGTGCCAGTAGCCGCCGGGGCGCCTCCTACGAGCAGTACTTC. Translated, it gives CASSRRGASYEQYF.

CDR3 loop: CASSLPRATEAFF. The CDR3 DNA follows: TGTGCCAGCAGCTTGCCGAGGGCCACTGAAGCTTTCTTT. The chain links TRBV5-5 to TRBJ1-1; no clear D gene. CDR3 size: 13 residues. Trimming stripped 1 base from V and 4 bases from J, with 8 bases between. From germline, CDR1 is SGHKS and CDR2 YYEKEE (reference sequence). The variable domain in full, with the rest retrieved from reference TRBV5-5 and TRBJ1-1, is DAGVTQSPTHLIKTRGQQVTLRCSPISGHKSVSWYQQVLGQGPQFIFQYYEKEERGRGNFPDRFSARQFPNYSSELNVNALLLGDSALYLCASSLPRATEAFFGQGTRLTVV.

The V and J genes are TRBV5-1 and TRBJ1-1; no firm D call. Germline lookup yields CDR1 SGHRS and CDR2 YFSETQ. CDR3 length: 14 residues. V gave up 1 base and J gave up 1 base, with 8 bases separating them. The CDR3 bases are TGCGCCAGCAGCTTGTTGGAGGGGAACACTGAAGCTTTCTTT. This translates into CASSLLEGNTEAFF.

This clonotype was observed a handful of times. The J gene is TRBJ2-7, the V gene TRBV15; tentatively, D is TRBD1 (5 bases). This CDR3 has 15 residues. The V gene lost 5 bases and the J gene lost 4 bases, with 18 bases spanning the gap. CDR1 is LNHNV and CDR2 is YYDKDF in the germline V gene (reference sequence). DNA of the CDR3: TGTGCCACCAGCGGGTTCGAAGAAGGGGATTACGAGCAGTACTTC. Protein: CATSGFEEGDYEQYF.

This clonotype was seen a few times. The chain has TRBV27 and TRBJ2-1; D tentatively fits TRBD1 or TRBD2 (5 bases each). Trimming removed 1 base from V and 6 bases from J, with 10 bases in between. Germline CDR1 and CDR2: MNHEY and SMNVEV (reference sequence). CDR3 size: 14 residues. The CDR3 nucleotides read TGTGCCAGCAGTTTATATGGGGGTCGCAATGAGCAGTTCTTC. It encodes CASSLYGGRNEQFF.

CDR3 DNA: TGTGCCAGCAGTTACGGGGGTCTCCGCGAGACCCAGTACTTC. Residues: CASSYGGLRETQYF. This chain joins TRBV6-5 and TRBJ2-5; D may correspond to TRBD1 or TRBD2 (5 bases each). This CDR3 comprises 14 residues. Looked up from germline, CDR1 is MNHEY and CDR2 is SVGAGI. V lost 2 bases and J 5 bases, leaving 12 bases between the germline ends.

This chain connects TRBV6-5 to TRBJ1-2; D call uncertain. The CDR3 loop spans 17 amino acids. In germline, CDR1 is MNHEY, CDR2 SVGAGI. V lost 2 bases to trimming and J lost 3 bases, with 19 bases between them. CDR3 DNA sequence: TGTGCCAGCAGTTACCGGACGGTTCCTGGTGGGGACTATGGCTACACCTTC. Its protein product is CASSYRTVPGGDYGYTF.

This clonotype appeared a few times. The rearrangement links TRBV15 to TRBJ2-7; 7 positions match TRBD1. V lost 11 bases to trimming and J lost 6 bases; unmatched junction nucleotides: 10. The germline V gene encodes CDR1 LNHNV and CDR2 YYDKDF (reference sequence). The CDR3 loop spans 12 amino acids. As DNA, the CDR3 is TGTGCCGTACAGGGGCTGGGCAGCGAGCAGTACTTC. Its translation: CAVQGLGSEQYF.

This chain uses TRBV11-2 with TRBJ2-1; tentatively, D is TRBD2 (6 bases). The CDR3 runs 15 residues. Between the trimmed V and J ends, which lost 0 bases and 4 bases, there was a span of 10 bases. Germline lookup yields CDR1 SGHAT and CDR2 FQNNGV. This chain's CDR3 is CASSLEDYPYNEQFF. Here the CDR3 DNA reads TGTGCCAGCAGCTTAGAGGACTACCCGTACAATGAGCAGTTCTTC.

The J gene is TRBJ2-2, the V gene TRBV7-9; 7 positions agree with TRBD1. V lost 7 bases and J lost 1; bases outside the gene matches: 9. The CDR3 has 16 residues. CDR1 is SEHNR, CDR2 FQNEAQ, per germline (reference sequence). In DNA form, the CDR3 reads TGTGCCAGCACCCTACTCGGGACAGAGAACACCGGGGAGCTGTTTTTT. Protein sequence: CASTLLGTENTGELFF.

The J gene is TRBJ1-2, the V gene TRBV2, with D perhaps TRBD1 (6 bases). Germline V gene lookup returns CDR1 SNHLY and CDR2 FYNNEI. Trimming cost V 6 bases and J 1 base, with 15 bases left between them. The CDR3 extends over 15 amino acids. CDR3 nucleotides: TGTGCCAGCAGGCCGGACAGACCCCGTAACTATGGCTACACCTTC. Translating it yields CASRPDRPRNYGYTF.

This clonotype appeared many times. The chain is built from TRBV6-5 and TRBJ2-7, with 7 bases that match TRBD1. The CDR3 runs to 14 residues. With V trimmed by 0 bases and J by 2 bases, 1 base remained unmatched. Germline V gene lookup returns CDR1 MNHEY and CDR2 SVGAGI. The CDR3 DNA reads TGTGCCAGCAGTTACTCGACAGGGCCCTACGAGCAGTACTTC. Translation gives CASSYSTGPYEQYF.

The chain links TRBV20-1 to TRBJ2-3; 10 positions agree with TRBD2. The V gene end was trimmed by 2 bases and the J gene end by 0 bases; junction bases not matched to a gene: 5. The V gene's germline CDR1 is DFQATT and CDR2 SNEGSKA (reference sequence). CDR3 length equals 16 residues. The CDR3 protein is CSARLSGGRSTDTQYF. DNA of the CDR3: TGCAGTGCTAGACTTAGCGGGGGGCGAAGCACAGATACGCAGTATTTT.

The V gene is TRBV28, the J gene TRBJ2-7, with 11 bases aligning to TRBD2. CDR1 is MDHEN, CDR2 SYDVKM, per germline. After removal of 8 bases from V and 2 bases from J, the junction contained 8 bases not matched to a gene. There are 15 residues in the CDR3. For the CDR3, the DNA is TGTGCCAGCGTGGGACTAGCGGCCAAGGCCTACGAGCAGTACTTC. It encodes CASVGLAAKAYEQYF. Complete variable domain (other parts from reference TRBV28 and TRBJ2-7): DVKVTQSSRYLVKRTGEKVFLECVQDMDHENMFWYRQDPGLGLRLIYFSYDVKMKEKGDIPEGYSVSREKKERFSLILESASTNQTSMYLCASVGLAAKAYEQYFGPGTRLTVT.

This rearrangement joins TRBV6-2 or TRBV6-3 to TRBJ2-7; maybe TRBD1 (5 bases). The V gene lost 0 bases and the J gene lost 3 bases, with 33 bases spanning the gap. Germline CDR1 reads MNHEY; CDR2 reads SVGEGT. The CDR3 loop spans 22 amino acids. CDR3 DNA: TGTGCCAGCAGTTACTCCCGCGATTCCATTTGGGGCCTACACATACCTCTCTACGAGCAGTACTTC. This gives the protein CASSYSRDSIWGLHIPLYEQYF.

The chain joins TRBV28 to TRBJ2-3, with D tentatively TRBD2 (5 bases). Germline CDR1 reads MDHEN; CDR2 reads SYDVKM. Trimming removed 10 bases at V and 6 bases at J, with 17 bases between. This CDR3 is built from 13 residues. The CDR3 spells CAISTTGGDTQYF. The DNA of the CDR3 is TGTGCCATCTCCACAACGGGCGGGGATACGCAGTATTTT.

The chain uses TRBV5-5 and TRBJ2-7; perhaps TRBD2 as D (6 bases). V shed 4 bases and J shed 3 bases, with 17 bases lying between them. From germline, CDR1 is SGHKS and CDR2 YYEKEE (reference sequence). The CDR3 contains 15 residues. In DNA form, the CDR3 reads TGTGCCAGCAGCCCCTTCGGGCTAGCGAACTACGAGCAGTACTTC. Translated, it gives CASSPFGLANYEQYF.

This chain joins TRBV4-1 and TRBJ2-3; the D is unclear. The germline V and J ends were trimmed by 2 bases and 4 bases, with 4 bases remaining between them. The CDR3 is 12 amino acids. The V gene's germline CDR1 is MGHRA and CDR2 YSYEKL. In DNA, the CDR3 is TGCGCCAGCAGCCAACATGCAGATACGCAGTATTTT. As protein: CASSQHADTQYF.

V usage is TRBV20-1 and J usage is TRBJ2-7; 9 nucleotides align to TRBD1. Germline values: CDR1 DFQATT, CDR2 SNEGSKA (reference sequence). Trimming removed 0 bases from V and 6 bases from J; junction bases left unmatched: 6. CDR3 length equals 14 residues. This chain's CDR3 is CSARDPRTGAEQYF. The DNA of the CDR3 is TGCAGTGCTAGAGATCCTAGGACAGGGGCCGAGCAGTACTTC.

This sequence joins TRBV12-3 or TRBV12-4 and TRBJ1-6, with TRBD1 matching 7 bases. CDR3 length: 17 residues. With 3 bases clipped from V and 7 bases from J, the junction kept 12 bases outside the gene matches. Here the CDR3 DNA reads TGTGCCAGCAGTTTCTTGGGACAGCTTGACAAAAATTCACCCCTCCACTTT. Translation: CASSFLGQLDKNSPLHF.

The rearrangement joins TRBV15 to TRBJ1-2; D may be TRBD1 (5 bases). The CDR3 has 15 residues. Trimming removed 1 base from V and 3 bases from J, with 12 bases in between. The V gene's germline CDR1 is LNHNV and CDR2 YYDKDF (reference sequence). DNA of the CDR3: TGTGCCACCAGCAGAGCCCAAAGGGGATACTATGGCTACACCTTC. Encoded protein: CATSRAQRGYYGYTF.

In its sample, this clonotype was seen a few times. The chain has TRBV5-6 and TRBJ1-2; TRBD1 aligns across 7 bases. The germline V gene has CDR1 SGHDT and CDR2 YYEEEE. The trim removed 4 bases at V and 8 bases at J, leaving 8 bases unmatched. CDR3 length equals 13 residues. CDR3 DNA: TGTGCCAGCAGCGAGGGGGCTGTTTGGGGCTACACCTTC. Residues: CASSEGAVWGYTF. Together with reference TRBV5-6 and TRBJ1-2, the CDR3 gives the full variable domain: DAGVTQSPTHLIKTRGQQVTLRCSPKSGHDTVSWYQQALGQGPQFIFQYYEEEERQRGNFPDRFSGHQFPNYSSELNVNALLLGDSALYLCASSEGAVWGYTFGSGTRLTVV.